The present entry profiles one T cell receptor (beta chain) with its context. Its matching antigen is unknown. The sample comes from a study of PD-L1 blockade in urothelial cancer. In the study overall: Most patients, about nine tenths of the roughly 30, were males with bladder-origin cancer. There were a median of roughly 140,000 T cells in blood samples.

The repertoire was sequenced with immunoSEQ multiplex PCR; TCRdb's copy has only in-frame clones and lacks some. Among roughly 120,000 clones listed, around 89% were seen once. The sample's time point: peripheral blood 6 weeks after treatment start. The germline V and J ends were trimmed by 3 bases and 4 bases, with 9 bases remaining between them. From germline, CDR1 is KGHSH and CDR2 LQKENI. The CDR3 is 13 residues long. Study results and limitations: Greater 3-week expansion of tumor-associated blood clones was recorded for durable-benefit patients.

The starting material was PBMCs, obtained around atezolizumab (anti-PD-L1) treatment. The chain has TRBV18 and TRBJ2-5, with unresolved D. This sequence originates from a man in his 60s with urothelial cancer. The CDR3 coding sequence is TGTGCCAGCTCACCGCAACCTAGAGAGACCCAGTACTTC. It yields the protein CASSPQPRETQYF.